Below are 26 T cell receptor beta chains sequenced from a single sample in a study of shared clonotypes between healthy human individuals. Repertoires were generated with immunoSEQ multiplex PCR, while TCRdb's copy carries only in-frame clones and drops some. The table has some 1,400,000 clones, 96% seen once. Sequencing was performed on naive CD4+ T cells sorted from blood. The sample's subset: CD45RA+ positively selected. These receptor sequences come from a man aged 25 to 40 in good health.

This clone was counted a single time. The chain is built from TRBV11-2 and TRBJ2-7, with D possibly matching TRBD1 (5 bases). The CDR3 sequence is 15 residues long. V gave up 1 base and J gave up 1 base, with 11 bases separating them. Germline lookup yields CDR1 SGHAT and CDR2 FQNNGV. This chain's CDR3 is CASSLVQGRSYEQYF. The DNA for the CDR3 is TGTGCCAGCAGCTTAGTGCAGGGTCGGTCCTACGAGCAGTACTTC.

The rearrangement joins TRBV29-1 to TRBJ2-2; 10 bases are a match to TRBD1. Germline CDR1 and CDR2: SQVTM and ANQGSEA. With V trimmed by 6 bases and J by 5 bases, 12 bases remained unmatched. The CDR3 consists of 16 residues. CDR3 amino acids: CSVQDPGQGRTGELFF. CDR3 nucleotides: TGCAGCGTCCAAGATCCGGGACAGGGGCGAACCGGGGAGCTGTTTTTT.

The gene calls are TRBV2 and TRBJ2-1; TRBD1 matches 7 bases. CDR1 SNHLY and CDR2 FYNNEI come from the germline V gene. Trimming took 6 bases from V and 6 from J; bases not matched to a gene: 5. CDR3 length: 13 amino acids. CDR3 protein: CASSVTGVNEQFF. CDR3 in DNA: TGTGCCAGCAGCGTTACAGGGGTCAATGAGCAGTTCTTC.

The chain employs TRBV18 and TRBJ2-7; a weak D match, TRBD2 (5 bases). Germline assignment: CDR1 KGHSH and CDR2 LQKENI. V was pared by 4 bases and J by 0 bases, with 16 bases between. The CDR3 covers 16 residues. CDR3 bases: TGTGCCAGCTCACTTGAGGTAGCGCTAAGCTCCTACGAGCAGTACTTC. It yields the protein CASSLEVALSSYEQYF.

The CDR3 loop reads CASSLSSGRDYGYTF. The CDR3 DNA sequence: TGTGCCAGCAGCTTATCTTCAGGGAGAGACTATGGCTACACCTTC. J is TRBJ1-2 and V is TRBV7-9; tentatively, D is TRBD1 (5 bases). V lost 2 bases, J lost 3 bases, and 13 bases lay in between. There are 15 residues in the CDR3. Germline CDR1 is SEHNR and CDR2 is FQNEAQ (reference sequence).

V is TRBV11-3 and J is TRBJ2-5; D perhaps matches TRBD2 (5 bases). V shed 4 bases and J shed 4 bases, with 7 bases lying between them. Germline-derived CDR1 and CDR2 are SGHNT and YENEEA. There are 12 residues in the CDR3. The DNA for the CDR3 is TGTGCCAGCAGCTCCCGGGGAGAGACCCAGTACTTC. This sequence encodes CASSSRGETQYF.

The chain is built from TRBV7-8 and TRBJ2-3; D is perhaps TRBD2 (6 bases). Trimming removed 5 bases at V and 4 bases at J, with 19 bases between. CDR1 and CDR2 (germline): SGHVS, FQNEAQ. The CDR3 totals 16 residues. CDR3: CASSNRLAEGADTQYF. The CDR3 coding sequence is TGTGCCAGCAGCAATCGTCTTGCGGAGGGAGCAGATACGCAGTATTTT. Looking up the rest from reference TRBV7-8 and TRBJ2-3 gives the full variable domain: GAGVSQSPRYKVAKRGQDVALRCDPISGHVSLFWYQQALGQGPEFLTYFQNEAQLDKSGLPSDRFFAERPEGSVSTLKIQRTQQEDSAVYLCASSNRLAEGADTQYFGPGTRLTVL.

The chain joins TRBV18 to TRBJ1-5; 9 positions agree with TRBD1. CDR1 is KGHSH and CDR2 is LQKENI in the germline V gene. The trim removed 3 bases at V and 5 bases at J, leaving 8 bases unmatched. The CDR3 covers 16 residues. This CDR3 reads CASSPSDRGGDQPQHF. The CDR3 coding sequence is TGTGCCAGCTCACCCTCGGACAGGGGTGGTGATCAGCCCCAGCATTTT.

This clone was counted a single time. The chain couples TRBV6-4 to TRBJ2-3, with D hard to call. The V end lost 3 bases, the J end lost 9 bases, and 13 bases lay between the germline ends. The germline V gene encodes CDR1 MRHNA and CDR2 SNTAGT. The CDR3 is 13 residues long. The CDR3 reads CASSELGSETQYF. CDR3 nucleotide sequence: TGTGCCAGCAGTGAATTGGGCTCTGAAACGCAGTATTTT.

The chain recombines TRBV7-9 with TRBJ2-5; D perhaps matches TRBD1 (5 bases). Trimming shortened V by 5 bases and J by 2 bases, and 18 bases separated the two germline ends. The CDR3 loop spans 16 amino acids. CDR1 is SEHNR and CDR2 is FQNEAQ in the germline V gene (reference sequence). DNA for the CDR3: TGTGCCAGCAGCCCTAGTCTAGGAAGGGGACAAGAGACCCAGTACTTC. Residues: CASSPSLGRGQETQYF.

J is TRBJ2-1 and V is TRBV14; maybe TRBD1 (6 bases). Between the trimmed V and J ends, which lost 6 bases and 2 bases, there was a span of 14 bases. Germline values: CDR1 SGHDN, CDR2 FVKESK. This CDR3 contains 15 residues. CDR3 amino acids: CASRISGAAYNEQFF. The CDR3 DNA is TGTGCCAGCAGAATATCAGGGGCCGCCTACAATGAGCAGTTCTTC. The full variable domain, its missing parts supplied by reference TRBV14 and TRBJ2-1, is EAGVTQFPSHSVIEKGQTVTLRCDPISGHDNLYWYRRVMGKEIKFLLHFVKESKQDESGMPNNRFLAERTGGTYSTLKVQPAELEDSGVYFCASRISGAAYNEQFFGPGTRLTVL.

This sequence joins TRBV5-1 and TRBJ2-1; TRBD2 is a possible D gene (6 bases). In germline, CDR1 is SGHRS, CDR2 YFSETQ. With 1 base removed from V and 3 bases from J, the gap between germline ends came to 11 bases. This CDR3 spans 15 amino acids. CDR3 in amino acids: CASSLIVSGYNEQFF. The CDR3, as DNA: TGCGCCAGCAGCTTGATAGTTAGCGGCTACAATGAGCAGTTCTTC.

The rearrangement links TRBV27 to TRBJ2-2; 7 nucleotides agree with TRBD2. This CDR3 is 17 amino acids long. CDR1 MNHEY and CDR2 SMNVEV come from the germline V gene (reference sequence). V lost 2 bases, J lost 3 bases, and 9 bases stayed unmatched. DNA of the CDR3: TGTGCCAGCAGTTTAGTCCGGGGTAGCGGGTACACCGGGGAGCTGTTTTTT. It yields the protein CASSLVRGSGYTGELFF.

The table lists this clone with a count of one. The CDR3 loop is CASSRRDPHEQFF. The CDR3 nucleotides are TGTGCCAGCAGCCGAAGGGATCCCCATGAGCAGTTCTTC. The chain recombines TRBV14 with TRBJ2-1; D ambiguous. CDR1 SGHDN and CDR2 FVKESK come from the germline V gene. CDR3 length: 13 amino acids. V was shortened by 4 bases and J by 8 bases, with 12 bases between the two germline ends.

The chain is built from TRBV7-6 and TRBJ1-5; D unclear. Germline-derived CDR1 and CDR2 are SGHVS and FNYEAQ. V lost 5 bases and J lost 3, with 14 bases in between. This CDR3 comprises 15 residues. CDR3 in amino acids: CASSPVGRNNQPQHF. CDR3 coding DNA: TGTGCCAGCAGCCCCGTAGGCCGAAACAATCAGCCCCAGCATTTT.

Concerning this clone: Other DNA sequences in the sample encode the same CDR3. The chain couples TRBV19 to TRBJ2-7, with D unresolved. Per germline, CDR1 LNHDA and CDR2 SQIVND (reference sequence). The CDR3 runs 14 residues. V was trimmed by 3 bases and J by 0 bases, leaving 9 bases between them. The CDR3 nucleotides read TGTGCCAGTAGTATCGGGCAGCTCTCCTACGAGCAGTACTTC. It specifies CASSIGQLSYEQYF.

V and J are TRBV7-3 and TRBJ2-3; D ambiguous. The CDR3 runs to 13 residues. In germline, CDR1 is SGHTA, CDR2 FQGTGA. The V end lost 3 bases, the J end lost 5 bases, and 9 bases lay between the germline ends. In nucleotides, the CDR3 is TGTGCCAGCAGCTTGGATAGGGTAGATACGCAGTATTTT. Translated, it gives CASSLDRVDTQYF.

This clone was picked up one time. The V and J genes are TRBV19 and TRBJ2-2, with 11 bases lining up with TRBD1. The CDR3 is 17 amino acids. CDR1 and CDR2 (germline): LNHDA, SQIVND (reference sequence). V lost 6 bases, J lost 0 bases, and 6 bases stayed unmatched. Here the CDR3 reads CASRRGQGVSNTGELFF. DNA for the CDR3: TGTGCCAGTAGGAGGGGACAGGGGGTCTCGAACACCGGGGAGCTGTTTTTT.

The chain combines TRBV11-2 with TRBJ1-4, with TRBD1 matching 7 bases. J was trimmed by 6 bases and V by 4 bases; bases with no gene match: 11. CDR1 SGHAT and CDR2 FQNNGV come from the germline V gene. CDR3 length: 16 amino acids. The CDR3 DNA is TGTGCCAGCAGCTCCACTTCCGGGACAGAATATGAAAAACTGTTTTTT. It codes for CASSSTSGTEYEKLFF. The full variable domain, its missing parts supplied by reference TRBV11-2 and TRBJ1-4, is EAGVAQSPRYKIIEKRQSVAFWCNPISGHATLYWYQQILGQGPKLLIQFQNNGVVDDSQLPKDRFSAERLKGVDSTLKIQPAKLEDSAVYLCASSSTSGTEYEKLFFGSGTQLSVL.

The chain recombines TRBV2 with TRBJ1-5; no clear D gene. Trimming cost V 6 bases and J 3 bases, with 15 bases left between them. CDR1 and CDR2 (germline): SNHLY, FYNNEI. This CDR3 has 15 residues. The CDR3 loop reads CASSGPGGFNQPQHF. CDR3 bases: TGTGCCAGCAGCGGGCCTGGCGGATTCAATCAGCCCCAGCATTTT.

The chain links TRBV5-4 to TRBJ2-7; tentatively, D is TRBD2 (5 bases). Germline-derived CDR1 and CDR2 are SGHNT and YYREEE (reference sequence). CDR3 length equals 15 residues. Trimming cost V 4 bases and J 2 bases, with 16 bases left between them. CDR3 nucleotides: TGTGCCAGCAGCCCCGGAGGACTCAAAACCTACGAGCAGTACTTC. Translation: CASSPGGLKTYEQYF.

The J gene is TRBJ2-2, the V gene TRBV19; D gene uncertain. Trimming left V 2 bases short and J 4 bases short, with 8 bases between. Per germline, CDR1 LNHDA and CDR2 SQIVND (reference sequence). The CDR3 covers 14 residues. In DNA, the CDR3 is TGTGCCAGTAGTATACGCACTGTCACCGGGGAGCTGTTTTTT. Translation gives CASSIRTVTGELFF. The full variable domain, rest sourced from reference TRBV19 and TRBJ2-2, is DGGITQSPKYLFRKEGQNVTLSCEQNLNHDAMYWYRQDPGQGLRLIYYSQIVNDFQKGDIAEGYSVSREKKESFPLTVTSAQKNPTAFYLCASSIRTVTGELFFGEGSRLTVL.

This chain uses TRBV7-9 with TRBJ2-3, with D unclear. The CDR3 totals 16 residues. V lost 6 bases and J 0 bases, leaving 16 bases between the germline ends. From germline, CDR1 is SEHNR and CDR2 FQNEAQ (reference sequence). The CDR3 region is CASSFPMGPSTDTQYF. For the CDR3, the DNA is TGTGCCAGCAGTTTTCCGATGGGCCCAAGCACAGATACGCAGTATTTT.

This clone was seen just once. This sequence joins TRBV7-7 and TRBJ2-1, with D maybe TRBD1 (6 bases). This CDR3 comprises 15 residues. The V gene lost 5 bases and the J gene lost 6 bases, with 17 bases spanning the gap. Looked up from germline, CDR1 is SSHAT and CDR2 is FNYEAQ (reference sequence). Here the CDR3 reads CASSIRQGGRNEQFF. The DNA for the CDR3 is TGTGCCAGCAGCATCCGACAAGGGGGTCGCAATGAGCAGTTCTTC. Looking up the rest from reference TRBV7-7 and TRBJ2-1 gives the full variable domain: GAGVSQSPRYKVTKRGQDVTLRCDPISSHATLYWYQQALGQGPEFLTYFNYEAQPDKSGLPSDRFSAERPEGSISTLTIQRTEQRDSAMYRCASSIRQGGRNEQFFGPGTRLTVL.

The chain combines TRBV6-5 with TRBJ2-3, with D uncertain. V was clipped by 4 bases and J by 1 base, with 15 bases between them. There are 16 residues in the CDR3. Germline-derived CDR1 and CDR2 are MNHEY and SVGAGI. CDR3 sequence: CASSSLTRTGTDTQYF. CDR3 in DNA: TGTGCCAGCAGTTCCCTTACTCGAACGGGCACAGATACGCAGTATTTT.

The rearrangement links TRBV9 to TRBJ2-1, with 13 nucleotides matching TRBD2. The CDR3 is made up of 20 amino acids. Looked up from germline, CDR1 is SGDLS and CDR2 is YYNGEE. V was pared by 3 bases and J by 8 bases, with 20 bases of the junction left unmatched. DNA of the CDR3: TGTGCCAGCAGCGGGCCGAATGAAGGAGGACTAGCGGGGGCCGGGGATGAGCAGTTCTTC. Protein: CASSGPNEGGLAGAGDEQFF.